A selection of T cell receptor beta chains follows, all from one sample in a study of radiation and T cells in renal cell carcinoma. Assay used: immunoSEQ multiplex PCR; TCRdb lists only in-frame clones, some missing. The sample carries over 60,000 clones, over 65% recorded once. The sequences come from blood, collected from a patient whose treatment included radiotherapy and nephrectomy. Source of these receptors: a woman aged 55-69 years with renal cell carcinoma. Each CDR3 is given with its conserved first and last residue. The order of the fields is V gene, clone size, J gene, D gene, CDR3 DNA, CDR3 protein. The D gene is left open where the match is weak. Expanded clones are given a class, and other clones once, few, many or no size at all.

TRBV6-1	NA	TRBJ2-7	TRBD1	TGTGCCAGCAGTGACCCGGGACAGAGGTCCTACGAGCAGTACTTC	CASSDPGQRSYEQYF
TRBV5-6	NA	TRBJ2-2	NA	TGTGCCAGCATTTTCTCCGGGACTGCGAACACCGGGGAGCTGTTTTTT	CASIFSGTANTGELFF
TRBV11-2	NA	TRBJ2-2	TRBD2	TGTGCCAGCAGACACGGGACTAGCGGGACTAACACCGGGGAGCTGTTTTTT	CASRHGTSGTNTGELFF
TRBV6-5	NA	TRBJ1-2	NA	TGTGCCAGCAGTTACTTTTCAGCTACTAACTATGGCTACACCTTC	CASSYFSATNYGYTF
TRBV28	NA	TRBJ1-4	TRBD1	TGTGCCAGCAACCGGGACAGGGGTTTTGAAAAACTGTTTTTT	CASNRDRGFEKLFF
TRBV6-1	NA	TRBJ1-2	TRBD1	TGTGCCAGCAGAACGACAGGGGGTGGCTATGGCTACACCTTC	CASRTTGGGYGYTF
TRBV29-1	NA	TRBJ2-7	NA	TGCAGCGTTGCCGGTGGGACCGGCGACGTCGAGCAGTACTTC	CSVAGGTGDVEQYF
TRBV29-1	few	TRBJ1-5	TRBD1	TGCAGCGTCGGGGACAGGGAGCGGCCCCAGCATTTT	CSVGDRERPQHF
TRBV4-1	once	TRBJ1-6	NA	TGCGCCAGCAGCCAAGAAGGGACAAACGGTTCACCCCTCCACTTT	CASSQEGTNGSPLHF
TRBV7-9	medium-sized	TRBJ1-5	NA	TGTGCCAGCAGCTTAGGGGTAGGCAATCAGCCCCAGCATTTT	CASSLGVGNQPQHF
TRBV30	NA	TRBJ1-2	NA	TGTGCCTGGACCCTGGACGCCGGGGGCCCGGGGCACACCTTC	CAWTLDAGGPGHTF
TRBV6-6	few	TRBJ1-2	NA	TGTGCCAGCAGGGACAGCAACTATGGCTACACCTTC	CASRDSNYGYTF
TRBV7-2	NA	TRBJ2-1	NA	TGTGCCAGCAGCTTAGTCAATGAGCAGTTCTTC	CASSLVNEQFF
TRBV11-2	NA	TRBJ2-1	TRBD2	TGTGCCAGTGGGGGGGAGTTTCTCCTGTACAATGAGCAGTTCTTC	CASGGEFLLYNEQFF
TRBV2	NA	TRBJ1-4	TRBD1	TGTGCCAGCAGTCCGACAGGGCGTGAAAAACTGTTTTTT	CASSPTGREKLFF